The entry that follows covers one T cell receptor (beta chain) sequence. This sample stems from a study of blood T cell repertoires in COVID-19. Study-wide context: Sites in the United States, Italy and Spain provided acute and convalescent COVID-19 samples. PBMCs, B-cell-depleted T cells, or T cells provided the cDNA or gDNA that made up the material.

How the authors handled the data: The authors estimated nucleated cell counts from reference gene primer amplification. Repertoires were generated with immunoSEQ multiplex PCR, while TCRdb's copy carries only in-frame clones and drops some. D and trimming come from the DNA, and the V and J calls and clone size come from that table. The top ten hold over 9% of the sample, which has around 260,000 clones, about 80% seen once. Sequenced input: peripheral blood. The TCR originated in a woman in her forties or fifties who had recovered from COVID-19.

CDR3 DNA sequence: TGTGCCAGTAGTCCCCGGGACAGGGGGAATGAGCAGTTCTTC. It codes for CASSPRDRGNEQFF. The rearrangement joins TRBV19 to TRBJ2-1; 11 bases are a match to TRBD1. Trimming at V came to 5 bases and at J to 7 bases, leaving 4 bases not matched to a gene. The CDR3 runs to 14 residues. Germline V lookup: CDR1 LNHDA, CDR2 SQIVND (reference sequence).